This T cell receptor (beta chain) is drawn from a study of T-cell reconstitution after alpha-beta-depleted transplantation in children. CDR1 SEHNR and CDR2 FQNEAQ come from the germline V gene (reference sequence). V was trimmed by 5 bases and J by 2 bases, leaving 14 bases between them. The CDR3 sequence is 15 residues long. Construction of the TCRbeta library involved unique molecular identifiers. TCRdb re-called the PCR reads through MiXCR, storing one row per CDR3 protein. The profile shows around 490,000 distinct CDR3 sequences, 11% of them singletons. Overall study findings and caveats: A year post-transplant, T-cell counts and diversity derived mostly from newly produced T cells. Day-60 TCRbeta diversity that was high in some patients was derived from surviving recipient T cells and thymic progenitors.

Concerning this clonotype: Its antigen is currently unknown.

The chain couples TRBV7-9 to TRBJ2-3; D not certain. This receptor was identified in a female patient aged 2-15 years who had a stem cell transplant for aplastic anemia, so the T cells may come from the graft donor. Sequenced here: PBMCs, mostly from graft donor cells, sampled 180 days after TCRalphabeta/CD19-depleted stem cell transplant. CDR3 protein: CASSPGPRATDTQYF. The CDR3, as DNA: TGTGCCAGCAGCCCGGGCCCAAGAGCCACAGATACGCAGTATTTT.